These 15 T cell receptor beta chains share one sample of origin, sequenced in a study of cytotoxic CD8 clonotypes in ibrutinib-treated CLL. The data were produced by immunoSEQ multiplex PCR, yet TCRdb's version contains in-frame clones alone and is incomplete. The sample includes about 300,000 clones, approximately 79% of them seen just once. The material sequenced was PBMCs, taken at disease progression, from a patient treated with ibrutinib. These receptors were taken from a human donor with chronic lymphocytic leukemia.

The rearrangement uses TRBV4-1 and TRBJ1-2; TRBD1 matches 7 bases. V lost 4 bases and J lost 4; bases outside the gene matches: 3. Germline CDR1 MGHRA, CDR2 YSYEKL. CDR3 length: 13 residues. CDR3 DNA sequence: TGCGCCAGCAGCCGGGACAGAACCTATGGCTACACCTTC. Its protein is CASSRDRTYGYTF.

This clone was counted ten times or more. The chain is built from TRBV5-1 and TRBJ1-2; no firm D call. Between the trimmed V and J ends, which lost 4 bases and 5 bases, there was a span of 9 bases. This CDR3 contains 12 residues. CDR1 and CDR2 from the germline V gene are SGHRS and YFSETQ. The CDR3 protein is CASSPGAYGYTF. The DNA for the CDR3 is TGCGCCAGCAGCCCGGGCGCATATGGCTACACCTTC. Supplemented by reference TRBV5-1 and TRBJ1-2, the full variable domain reads KAGVTQTPRYLIKTRGQQVTLSCSPISGHRSVSWYQQTPGQGLQFLFEYFSETQRNKGNFPGRFSGRQFSNSRSEMNVSTLELGDSALYLCASSPGAYGYTFGSGTRLTVV.

The V and J genes are TRBV10-3 and TRBJ1-2; unclear D gene. This CDR3 comprises 13 residues. CDR1 is ENHRY, CDR2 SYGVKD, per germline. V was pared by 5 bases and J by 3 bases, with 10 bases between. The CDR3 coding sequence is TGTGCCATCAGTTCGCAGGTTCACTATGGCTACACCTTC. Amino acid sequence: CAISSQVHYGYTF.

V and J are TRBV27 and TRBJ2-2, with D tentatively TRBD2 (5 bases). The CDR3 is made up of 13 amino acids. The V end lost 5 bases, the J end lost 4 bases, and 8 bases lay between the germline ends. CDR1 is MNHEY, CDR2 SMNVEV, per germline (reference sequence). This chain's CDR3 is CASSILGTGELFF. Written as DNA, the CDR3 is TGTGCCAGCAGTATACTAGGCACCGGGGAGCTGTTTTTT.

V is TRBV7-9 and J is TRBJ2-1, with D uncertain. Trimming pared 6 bases from V and 4 bases from J, leaving 7 bases between. CDR1 and CDR2 from the germline V gene are SEHNR and FQNEAQ (reference sequence). This CDR3 spans 12 amino acids. The CDR3 protein is CASSARYNEQFF. CDR3 in DNA: TGTGCCAGCAGTGCGAGATACAATGAGCAGTTCTTC.

The chain is built from TRBV27 and TRBJ1-4, with a tentative D call TRBD1 (6 bases). V lost 2 bases to trimming and J lost 7 bases, with 14 bases between them. The CDR3 runs to 15 residues. From germline, CDR1 is MNHEY and CDR2 SMNVEV (reference sequence). In nucleotides, the CDR3 is TGTGCCAGCAGTTTAGGCAGGGGTTGGGGTGAAAAACTGTTTTTT. Its protein product is CASSLGRGWGEKLFF.

For the CDR3, the DNA is TGTGCCAGTAGTATGCCGGGAGGGGTAGGGACCGGGGAGCTGTTTTTT. Its protein is CASSMPGGVGTGELFF. The chain links TRBV19 to TRBJ2-2; 8 nucleotides line up with TRBD2. V trimming: 3 bases; J trimming: 5 bases; junction bases outside the gene matches: 8. Germline CDR1 reads LNHDA; CDR2 reads SQIVND (reference sequence). The CDR3 covers 16 residues.

The chain joins TRBV10-3 to TRBJ2-7; 13 bases line up with TRBD2. The CDR3 covers 16 residues. Germline trimming cut 6 bases from V and 7 bases from J; bases unmatched to any gene: 12. Germline V CDR1 and CDR2: ENHRY, SYGVKD. CDR3 in DNA: TGTGCCATCAGCCCGGTAAGGACTAGCGGGAGCGAAGAGCAGTACTTC. Residues: CAISPVRTSGSEEQYF.

This chain connects TRBV5-6 to TRBJ2-7, with D tentatively TRBD1 (7 bases). Between the trimmed V and J ends, which lost 4 bases and 3 bases, there was a span of 17 bases. Germline V lookup: CDR1 SGHDT, CDR2 YYEEEE. This CDR3 contains 15 residues. The CDR3 is CASSTVRQGGYEQYF. The CDR3 DNA follows: TGTGCCAGCAGCACGGTAAGACAGGGAGGCTACGAGCAGTACTTC.

The genes are TRBV11-2 and TRBJ2-7; D is ambiguous. CDR1 and CDR2 (germline): SGHAT, FQNNGV. Trimming took off 2 bases at V and 4 bases at J, with 6 bases between the two ends. The CDR3 is 12 amino acids. The DNA of the CDR3 is TGTGCCAGCAGCTTAATGGAATACGAGCAGTACTTC. Its protein product is CASSLMEYEQYF.

The chain joins TRBV4-1 to TRBJ1-3; D gene uncertain. This CDR3 spans 15 amino acids. Trimming took off 3 bases at V and 2 bases at J, with 11 bases between the two ends. The V gene's germline CDR1 is MGHRA and CDR2 YSYEKL. DNA for the CDR3: TGCGCCAGCAGCCAGCCCGGGCGGACTGGAAACACCATATATTTT. Translating it yields CASSQPGRTGNTIYF.

V and J are TRBV29-1 and TRBJ1-1; 7 positions match TRBD1. There are 13 residues in the CDR3. J lost 5 bases, V lost 2 bases, and 5 bases had no gene match. Germline V gene data show CDR1 as SQVTM and CDR2 as ANQGSEA. This CDR3 reads CSVEPDRTTEAFF. The CDR3 bases are TGCAGCGTTGAACCGGACAGGACGACTGAAGCTTTCTTT.

This clone was recorded once. This sequence joins TRBV15 and TRBJ2-1; D uncertain. The V end lost 0 bases, the J end lost 7 bases, and 4 bases lay between the germline ends. The germline CDR1 and CDR2 sequences are LNHNV and YYDKDF (reference sequence). This CDR3 has 12 residues. As DNA, the CDR3 is TGTGCCACCAGCAGAGATAGGAATGAGCAGTTCTTC. It encodes CATSRDRNEQFF. Supplemented by reference TRBV15 and TRBJ2-1, the full variable domain reads DAMVIQNPRYQVTQFGKPVTLSCSQTLNHNVMYWYQQKSSQAPKLLFHYYDKDFNNEADTPDNFQSRRPNTSFCFLDIRSPGLGDTAMYLCATSRDRNEQFFGPGTRLTVL.

This clone was detected only a few times. This rearrangement joins TRBV28 to TRBJ2-3; 7 bases align to TRBD2. The V segment lost 4 bases and the J segment 0 bases; nucleotides outside the gene matches: 7. The CDR3 totals 16 residues. Germline values: CDR1 MDHEN, CDR2 SYDVKM. In DNA form, the CDR3 reads TGTGCCAGCAGTTCCCAACCGGGGGGTAGCACAGATACGCAGTATTTT. It translates to CASSSQPGGSTDTQYF.

The V call is TRBV4-1, the J call TRBJ1-2, with 9 bases fitting TRBD1. The germline CDR1 and CDR2 sequences are MGHRA and YSYEKL. This CDR3 contains 16 residues. V was pared by 1 base and J by 5 bases, with 8 bases of the junction left unmatched. The CDR3 region has the DNA TGCGCCAGCAGCCAAGGATTCGGGACAGGGAGGTATGGCTACACCTTC. Residues: CASSQGFGTGRYGYTF.